A single sample is the source of the 31 T cell receptor beta chains below, sequenced in a study of T cells in Graves' hyperthyroidism and ophthalmopathy. The source material, RNA transcripts, was used to amplify TCR beta CDR3 regions. Carried out on the TCR CDR3, a first-round RT-PCR used the HTBI primer set. TCRdb re-analysed the multiplex PCR reads in MiXCR, keeping a single row per CDR3 protein. The sample has hundreds of thousands of distinct CDR3 sequences; 20% to 25% are singletons. Source material: blood. These receptors were obtained from a man aged 30 to 45 with Graves' ophthalmopathy.

The chain links TRBV28 to TRBJ2-7; D is unclear. This CDR3 has 12 amino acids. The V and J ends lost 5 bases and 8 bases respectively, with 13 bases between them. Per the germline V gene, CDR1 is MDHEN and CDR2 is SYDVKM. The CDR3 loop reads CASSHTRIQQYF. The CDR3 nucleotides read TGTGCCAGCAGTCATACACGGATCCAGCAGTACTTC.

This clonotype was picked up a small number of times. The rearrangement links TRBV6-1 to TRBJ1-1, with D hard to call. The CDR3 is 13 amino acids. CDR1 is MNHNS, CDR2 SASEGT, per germline. Trimming pared 4 bases from V and 1 base from J, leaving 7 bases between. For the CDR3, the DNA is TGTGCCAGCAGTGTGAACACGAACACTGAAGCTTTCTTT. It encodes CASSVNTNTEAFF.

The V gene is TRBV6-1, the J gene TRBJ2-3; 11 nucleotides align to TRBD2. The germline V gene encodes CDR1 MNHNS and CDR2 SASEGT. The CDR3 loop spans 16 amino acids. The V segment lost 6 bases and the J segment 5 bases; nucleotides outside the gene matches: 10. As DNA, the CDR3 is TGTGCCAGCAGCGCACTACTAGCGGGAGCAAGAGATACGCAGTATTTT. Translating it yields CASSALLAGARDTQYF.

This clonotype was detected ten times or more. The genes are TRBV24-1 and TRBJ2-1, with TRBD1 matching 8 bases. The junction had 7 bases not matched to a gene; V was cut back by 1 base and J by 6 bases. Looked up from germline, CDR1 is KGHDR and CDR2 is SFDVKD. This CDR3 spans 16 amino acids. The CDR3 is CATSDFGQGRGNEQFF. CDR3 sequence (DNA): TGTGCCACCAGTGATTTTGGACAGGGTAGAGGCAATGAGCAGTTCTTC.

Details on this clonotype: An end of the junction does not agree with germline; a read error may underlie this. The V gene is TRBV11-2, the J gene TRBJ2-2; D is tentatively TRBD1 or TRBD2 (5 bases each). Germline V gene lookup returns CDR1 SGHAT and CDR2 FQNNGV. CDR3 size: 17 residues. The CDR3 nucleotides are TGTGCCAGCAGCCAAGCTGCCGGGACCGCGAACACCGGGGTGCTGTTTTTT. As protein: CASSQAAGTANTGVLFF.

V is TRBV25-1 and J is TRBJ2-1; the match to TRBD2 covers 10 bases. Losses at the gene ends were 8 bases for V and 1 base for J; bases not matched to a gene: 2. The CDR3 is 14 residues long. From germline, CDR1 is MGHDK and CDR2 SYGVNS. The CDR3 nucleotides are TGTGCCAGCTTAGCGGGAGGTTCCTACAATGAGCAGTTCTTC. Protein product: CASLAGGSYNEQFF. Combining the CDR3 with reference TRBV25-1 and TRBJ2-1 gives the whole variable domain EADIYQTPRYLVIGTGKKITLECSQTMGHDKMYWYQQDPGMELHLIHYSYGVNSTEKGDLSSESTVSRIRTEHFPLTLESARPSHTSQYLCASLAGGSYNEQFFGPGTRLTVL.

The chain combines TRBV28 with TRBJ2-7, with a tentative D call TRBD1 (6 bases). CDR3 length equals 15 residues. Between the trimmed V and J ends, which lost 4 bases and 0 bases, there was a span of 13 bases. Germline V gene lookup returns CDR1 MDHEN and CDR2 SYDVKM. The CDR3, as DNA: TGTGCCAGCAGTTCACAGGGATCTGGCTCCTACGAGCAGTACTTC. Translated: CASSSQGSGSYEQYF.

A few counts support this clonotype. The chain has TRBV29-1 and TRBJ2-7; 9 bases agree with TRBD2. The CDR3 is 13 residues long. J was trimmed by 2 bases and V by 6 bases; bases with no gene match: 5. In germline, CDR1 is SQVTM, CDR2 ANQGSEA. DNA of the CDR3: TGCAGCGTACGACTAGCGGATGCCTACGAGCAGTACTTC. Translation gives CSVRLADAYEQYF.

The chain employs TRBV27 and TRBJ1-6; D is unresolved. The germline gives CDR1 MNHEY, CDR2 SMNVEV (reference sequence). V was cut by 7 bases and J by 0 bases, with 10 bases left in between. This CDR3 spans 15 amino acids. This CDR3 reads CASTLPSSYNSPLHF. Here the CDR3 DNA reads TGTGCCAGCACCCTCCCAAGCTCCTATAATTCACCCCTCCACTTT.

This clonotype appeared many times. The J gene is TRBJ2-5, the V gene TRBV3-1; unclear D gene. The germline gives CDR1 LGHDT, CDR2 YNNKEL (reference sequence). Trimming took off 6 bases at V and 5 bases at J, with 7 bases between the two ends. The CDR3 length is 11 residues. CDR3 sequence (DNA): TGTGCCAGCAGTCAACGGGAGACCCAGTACTTC. Protein product: CASSQRETQYF.

The chain carries TRBV6-1 and TRBJ2-1; 11 bases match TRBD2. J lost 5 bases, V lost 7 bases, and 13 bases had no gene match. This CDR3 has 17 amino acids. Germline CDR1 is MNHNS and CDR2 is SASEGT. Here the CDR3 reads CASTGLGLAGGNNEQFF. The CDR3 coding sequence is TGTGCCAGCACTGGTCTCGGGCTAGCGGGAGGTAACAATGAGCAGTTCTTC.

This clonotype has only a few counts. The gene calls are TRBV12-3 or TRBV12-4 and TRBJ2-5; 8 bases line up with TRBD2. V shed 6 bases and J 9 bases; nucleotides not matched to a gene: 12. The CDR3 is 14 amino acids. The CDR3 protein is CASSRQAGAGAQYF. Here the CDR3 DNA reads TGTGCCAGCAGCCGCCAAGCGGGAGCTGGGGCCCAGTACTTC.

In the case of this clonotype: Given the absence of the conserved phenylalanine or tryptophan at the CDR3 end, a read error is likely. The gene calls are TRBV6-1 and TRBJ2-5, with D possibly being TRBD2 (6 bases). The CDR3 spans 14 residues. Germline CDR1 and CDR2: MNHNS and SASEGT. The V end lost 6 bases, the J end lost 2 bases, and 13 bases lay between the germline ends. CDR3 amino acids: CASRSSGGQETQYL. The CDR3 DNA follows: TGTGCCAGCAGATCCTCCGGGGGTCAAGAGACCCAGTACCTC.

In this sample, this clonotype turned up many times. The rearrangement links TRBV18 to TRBJ2-7; the D is unclear. This CDR3 contains 12 residues. The germline V and J ends were trimmed by 4 bases and 5 bases, with 9 bases remaining between them. CDR1 is KGHSH, CDR2 LQKENI, per germline. CDR3 in amino acids: CASSLGSNEQYF. DNA for the CDR3: TGTGCCAGCTCACTGGGGTCGAACGAGCAGTACTTC.

This clonotype was seen just once. The gene calls are TRBV14 and TRBJ2-2; D not resolved. Trimming removed 1 base at V and 3 bases at J, with 9 bases between. CDR3 length: 15 amino acids. Germline V gene lookup returns CDR1 SGHDN and CDR2 FVKESK. This chain's CDR3 is CASSQVGRDTGELFF. The CDR3 nucleotides are TGTGCCAGCAGCCAAGTGGGAAGGGACACCGGGGAGCTGTTTTTT.

This clonotype showed up many times. J is TRBJ1-1 and V is TRBV7-3; D is unclear. Between the trimmed V and J ends, which lost 1 base and 4 bases, there was a span of 7 bases. This CDR3 comprises 13 residues. The germline CDR1 and CDR2 sequences are SGHTA and FQGTGA. CDR3 loop: CASSLIYGTEAFF. CDR3 bases: TGTGCCAGCAGCTTAATTTACGGCACTGAAGCTTTCTTT. Full variable domain (outside the CDR3, taken from reference TRBV7-3 and TRBJ1-1): GAGVSQTPSNKVTEKGKYVELRCDPISGHTALYWYRQSLGQGPEFLIYFQGTGAADDSGLPNDRFFAVRPEGSVSTLKIQRTERGDSAVYLCASSLIYGTEAFFGQGTRLTVV.

This clonotype was picked up a small number of times. The chain recombines TRBV19 with TRBJ2-1, with D unclear. Germline values: CDR1 LNHDA, CDR2 SQIVND (reference sequence). Trimming took 2 bases from V and 3 from J, leaving 5 bases between them. This CDR3 comprises 13 residues. In DNA, the CDR3 is TGTGCCAGTAGTATATCCCACTACAATGAGCAGTTCTTC. Translation gives CASSISHYNEQFF.

Remarks on this clonotype: Just one base apart from a much larger clone, this may be a read error. The chain couples TRBV7-2 to TRBJ2-7; possibly TRBD1 for D (6 bases). This CDR3 comprises 12 residues. Germline values: CDR1 SGHTA, CDR2 FQGNSA. Deletions cut 3 bases from V and 6 bases from J, with 9 bases between. CDR3 bases: TGTGCCAGCAGCTTCCAGGGGAGCGAGCAGTACTTC. Amino acids: CASSFQGSEQYF.

This clonotype was seen a handful of times. The chain links TRBV15 to TRBJ2-7; D tentatively reads TRBD1 or TRBD2 (5 bases each). CDR1 and CDR2 from the germline V gene are LNHNV and YYDKDF (reference sequence). The CDR3 covers 15 residues. V was trimmed by 0 bases and J by 8 bases, leaving 17 bases between them. CDR3 sequence reads: CATSRDRGQVAKQYF. The CDR3 DNA reads TGTGCCACCAGCAGAGATCGGGGCCAGGTGGCCAAGCAGTACTTC.

The V call is TRBV11-2, the J call TRBJ2-5, with D perhaps TRBD2 (5 bases). V dropped 5 bases and J dropped 2 bases, with 15 bases sitting between them. Per the germline V gene, CDR1 is SGHAT and CDR2 is FQNNGV. CDR3 length: 15 amino acids. This chain's CDR3 is CASSIMGSPQETQYF. The CDR3 nucleotides are TGTGCCAGCAGCATTATGGGGAGCCCTCAAGAGACCCAGTACTTC.

The chain links TRBV20-1 to TRBJ2-3; a possible D gene is TRBD1 (6 bases). CDR1 and CDR2 (germline): DFQATT, SNEGSKA (reference sequence). The CDR3 loop spans 14 amino acids. V was pared by 5 bases and J by 0 bases, with 12 bases between. CDR3: CSAPDRISTDTQYF. The CDR3 region has the DNA TGCAGTGCTCCCGACAGGATCAGCACAGATACGCAGTATTTT.

The CDR3 is CASSQDQEDYGYTF. The CDR3 DNA sequence: TGCGCCAGCAGCCAAGACCAGGAAGACTATGGCTACACCTTC. This chain joins TRBV4-3 and TRBJ1-2; the D is unclear. CDR3 length equals 14 residues. Trimming removed 0 bases from V and 3 bases from J, with 8 bases in between. The germline gives CDR1 LGHNA, CDR2 YSLEER.

The chain employs TRBV7-9 and TRBJ1-1; maybe TRBD1 (5 bases). The CDR3 extends over 14 amino acids. Germline lookup yields CDR1 SEHNR and CDR2 FQNEAQ (reference sequence). Trimming removed 3 bases from V and 0 bases from J, with 8 bases in between. The CDR3 DNA follows: TGTGCCAGCAGCTTGACAGTAATGAACACTGAAGCTTTCTTT. Translated, it gives CASSLTVMNTEAFF.

This rearrangement joins TRBV20-1 to TRBJ2-3, with D perhaps TRBD2 (6 bases). V was shortened by 5 bases and J by 4 bases, with 13 bases between the two germline ends. This CDR3 is 13 amino acids long. The germline gives CDR1 DFQATT, CDR2 SNEGSKA (reference sequence). The CDR3 DNA follows: TGCAGTGCTCCTAGCGATCTCCCAGATACGCAGTATTTT. As protein: CSAPSDLPDTQYF.

V and J are TRBV15 and TRBJ2-7; D gene ambiguous. The CDR3 loop spans 15 amino acids. Trimming removed 0 bases from V and 5 bases from J, with 14 bases in between. The germline V gene has CDR1 LNHNV and CDR2 YYDKDF (reference sequence). The CDR3 region is CATSRDVAKSHEQYF. CDR3 coding DNA: TGTGCCACCAGCAGAGATGTGGCGAAGTCCCACGAGCAGTACTTC.

The rearrangement uses TRBV5-1 and TRBJ2-1, with a tentative D call TRBD1 (6 bases). Trimming shortened V by 4 bases and J by 15 bases, and 17 bases separated the two germline ends. The CDR3 totals 12 residues. Looked up from germline, CDR1 is SGHRS and CDR2 is YFSETQ. The CDR3 loop is CASSASTGLLFF. The CDR3 DNA reads TGCGCCAGCAGCGCGTCCACAGGGTTACTGTTCTTC.

The chain couples TRBV7-9 to TRBJ1-2; TRBD1 might be the D (5 bases). The V gene lost 4 bases and the J gene lost 2 bases, with 14 bases spanning the gap. The CDR3 runs 15 residues. Germline V gives CDR1 SEHNR, CDR2 FQNEAQ (reference sequence). The CDR3 loop reads CASSSRWGRNYGYTF. CDR3 nucleotide sequence: TGTGCCAGCAGCTCCCGGTGGGGCAGAAACTATGGCTACACCTTC.

This clonotype showed up many times. The chain joins TRBV7-9 to TRBJ1-1; 11 bases fit TRBD1. This CDR3 is 16 amino acids long. J lost 9 bases, V lost 5 bases, and 14 bases had no gene match. From germline, CDR1 is SEHNR and CDR2 FQNEAQ (reference sequence). The CDR3, as DNA: TGTGCCAGCAGCCCACACGGACAGGGGGCGCTAAGCAAAGCTTTCTTT. Amino acid sequence: CASSPHGQGALSKAFF.

This clonotype came up a few times. The chain joins TRBV28 to TRBJ1-1; 7 bases line up with TRBD1. Germline V gene sequence: CDR1 MDHEN, CDR2 SYDVKM. The CDR3 consists of 16 residues. V shed 8 bases and J 1 base; nucleotides not matched to a gene: 13. The CDR3 sequence: CASPSRDSLENTEAFF. CDR3 in DNA: TGTGCCAGCCCCAGCCGGGACAGTTTAGAGAACACTGAAGCTTTCTTT.

This clonotype was seen only once. This chain uses TRBV14 with TRBJ2-1; 8 bases agree with TRBD2. The germline gives CDR1 SGHDN, CDR2 FVKESK. Germline trimming cut 5 bases from V and 15 bases from J; bases unmatched to any gene: 12. There are 13 residues in the CDR3. The CDR3 sequence is CASSRFEAGGLFF. The CDR3 DNA is TGTGCCAGCAGCAGATTTGAGGCGGGAGGTCTGTTCTTC. The full variable domain, rest sourced from reference TRBV14 and TRBJ2-1, is EAGVTQFPSHSVIEKGQTVTLRCDPISGHDNLYWYRRVMGKEIKFLLHFVKESKQDESGMPNNRFLAERTGGTYSTLKVQPAELEDSGVYFCASSRFEAGGLFFGPGTRLTVL.

This clonotype was counted only a few times. V usage is TRBV4-1 and J usage is TRBJ1-1; the match to TRBD1 covers 9 bases. This CDR3 comprises 16 residues. V trimming: 0 bases; J trimming: 4 bases; junction bases outside the gene matches: 6. The germline V gene encodes CDR1 MGHRA and CDR2 YSYEKL. Here the CDR3 DNA reads TGCGCCAGCAGCCAAGATTCGACAGGGGGATTCACTGAAGCTTTCTTT. This translates into CASSQDSTGGFTEAFF.